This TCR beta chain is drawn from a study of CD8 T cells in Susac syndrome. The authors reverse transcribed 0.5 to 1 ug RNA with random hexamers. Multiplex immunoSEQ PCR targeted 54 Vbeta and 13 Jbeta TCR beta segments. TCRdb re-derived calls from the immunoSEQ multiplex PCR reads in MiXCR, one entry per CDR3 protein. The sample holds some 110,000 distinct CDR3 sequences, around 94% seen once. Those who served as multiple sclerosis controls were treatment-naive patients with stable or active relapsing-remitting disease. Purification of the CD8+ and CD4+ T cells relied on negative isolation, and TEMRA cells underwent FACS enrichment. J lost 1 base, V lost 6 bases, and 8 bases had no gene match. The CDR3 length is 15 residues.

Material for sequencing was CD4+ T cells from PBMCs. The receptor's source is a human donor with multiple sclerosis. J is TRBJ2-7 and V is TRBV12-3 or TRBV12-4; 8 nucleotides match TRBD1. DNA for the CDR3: TGTGCCAGCAGGTCTCAGCAGGGGGCTTCCTACGAGCAGTACTTC. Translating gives CASRSQQGASYEQYF.